These 17 T cell receptor beta chains were all obtained from the same sample, sequenced in a study of blood T cells in healthy people across ages. With a J-beta primer mix and a sample-barcoded 5' primer, a second PCR ran 7 to 11 cycles. MiXCR, applied by TCRdb to the 5' RACE reads, yields one record per CDR3 protein. The repertoire holds 650,000 to 800,000 distinct CDR3 sequences, with approximately 48% as singletons. Material for sequencing was blood. The origin of the receptors is a man aged 60 to 69 in good health.

As DNA, the CDR3 is TGCAGTGCTGGGACTAGCGGGTCCTACAATGAGCAGTTCTTC. This gives the protein CSAGTSGSYNEQFF. The rearrangement uses TRBV20-1 and TRBJ2-1; 12 bases are a match to TRBD2. Germline CDR1 DFQATT, CDR2 SNEGSKA (reference sequence). This CDR3 spans 14 amino acids. The junction had 0 bases not matched to a gene; V was cut back by 5 bases and J by 1 base.

The table lists this clonotype with a few counts. V gene TRBV4-3 combines with J gene TRBJ1-6; D might be TRBD1 (5 bases). V was shortened by 4 bases and J by 10 bases, with 17 bases between the two germline ends. The germline gives CDR1 LGHNA, CDR2 YSLEER. The CDR3 spans 15 residues. The CDR3 spells CASSLGREVRSPLHF. The DNA of the CDR3 is TGCGCCAGCAGCCTCGGCAGGGAGGTGAGGTCACCCCTCCACTTT.

In this sample, this clonotype turned up a few times. The chain uses TRBV7-9 and TRBJ2-1; weak D call: TRBD1 (6 bases). The CDR3 is 15 residues long. The V gene lost 3 bases and the J gene lost 3 bases, with 12 bases spanning the gap. In germline, CDR1 is SEHNR, CDR2 FQNEAQ (reference sequence). The CDR3 sequence is CASSFTGFSYNEQFF. The CDR3 DNA reads as TGTGCCAGCAGCTTTACAGGGTTTAGCTACAATGAGCAGTTCTTC. The whole variable domain, filled in from reference TRBV7-9 and TRBJ2-1, reads DTGVSQNPRHKITKRGQNVTFRCDPISEHNRLYWYRQTLGQGPEFLTYFQNEAQLEKSRLLSDRFSAERPKGSFSTLEIQRTEQGDSAMYLCASSFTGFSYNEQFFGPGTRLTVL.

The chain joins TRBV28 to TRBJ2-7; 9 bases align to TRBD1. Germline CDR1 and CDR2: MDHEN and SYDVKM. V shed 6 bases and J 4 bases; nucleotides not matched to a gene: 10. The CDR3 length is 15 residues. As DNA, the CDR3 is TGTGCCAGCAGCACTCCGGGACAGGGATTTTACGAGCAGTACTTC. Protein: CASSTPGQGFYEQYF. Using reference TRBV28 and TRBJ2-7 for the parts outside the CDR3, the full variable domain is DVKVTQSSRYLVKRTGEKVFLECVQDMDHENMFWYRQDPGLGLRLIYFSYDVKMKEKGDIPEGYSVSREKKERFSLILESASTNQTSMYLCASSTPGQGFYEQYFGPGTRLTVT.

Only a few counts were recorded for this clonotype. The V and J genes are TRBV11-2 and TRBJ2-3; 9 bases fit TRBD1. The V and J ends lost 0 bases and 7 bases, in that order; junction bases with no gene match: 8. Germline CDR1 reads SGHAT; CDR2 reads FQNNGV. CDR3 length: 16 amino acids. The CDR3 spells CASSLDHVQGAYTQYF. The DNA of the CDR3 is TGTGCCAGCAGCTTAGATCACGTACAGGGGGCCTATACGCAGTATTTT.

The table lists this clonotype with many counts. The chain joins TRBV29-1 to TRBJ2-7; 9 bases map to TRBD1. The CDR3 runs to 14 residues. V dropped 6 bases and J dropped 3; count of bases not matched to a gene: 9. Germline lookup yields CDR1 SQVTM and CDR2 ANQGSEA. CDR3 region: CSVEGQGKGYEQYF. In DNA, the CDR3 is TGCAGCGTCGAGGGACAGGGAAAGGGCTACGAGCAGTACTTC.

The gene calls are TRBV7-2 and TRBJ1-1, with no clear D. V dropped 1 base and J dropped 4 bases, with 16 bases sitting between them. There are 16 residues in the CDR3. Per germline, CDR1 SGHTA and CDR2 FQGNSA. CDR3 nucleotides: TGTGCCAGCAGCTTAGATCCGGGGATGGTAATCACTGAAGCTTTCTTT. Translation gives CASSLDPGMVITEAFF.

The rearrangement joins TRBV6-1 to TRBJ1-3; D unresolved. This CDR3 spans 15 amino acids. Germline V gene lookup returns CDR1 MNHNS and CDR2 SASEGT. The germline V and J ends were trimmed by 1 base and 1 base, with 8 bases remaining between them. The DNA of the CDR3 is TGTGCCAGCAGTGAAGGGATCGGATCTGGAAACACCATATATTTT. Protein sequence: CASSEGIGSGNTIYF.

J is TRBJ1-4 and V is TRBV30, with TRBD1 matching 7 bases. Looked up from germline, CDR1 is GTSNPN and CDR2 is SVGIG (reference sequence). The CDR3 covers 16 residues. V gave up 6 bases and J gave up 0 bases; unmatched junction bases: 10. The CDR3 loop reads CACRQGLGSTNEKLFF. The CDR3 region has the DNA TGTGCCTGCCGACAGGGATTGGGTTCAACTAATGAAAAACTGTTTTTT.

V is TRBV4-1 and J is TRBJ2-5; D is possibly TRBD2 (6 bases). The V and J ends lost 3 bases and 4 bases respectively, with 15 bases between them. The CDR3 has 15 amino acids. Germline V gives CDR1 MGHRA, CDR2 YSYEKL. DNA for the CDR3: TGCGCCAGCAGCCAGGGGGGACGGCCCCGAGAGACCCAGTACTTC. Protein product: CASSQGGRPRETQYF.

This clonotype was counted a few times. The rearrangement links TRBV7-9 to TRBJ2-1; TRBD1 agrees at 9 bases. The CDR3 totals 16 residues. Germline CDR1 is SEHNR and CDR2 is FQNEAQ (reference sequence). V lost 1 base, J lost 9 bases, and 10 bases stayed unmatched. Here the CDR3 reads CASSLGVTGGKSEQFF. The CDR3 coding sequence is TGTGCCAGCAGCTTAGGGGTCACAGGGGGCAAGAGTGAGCAGTTCTTC.

In DNA form, the CDR3 reads TGTGCCAGCAGGGATTCTAAAGGAAACACCATATATTTT. It yields the protein CASRDSKGNTIYF. J is TRBJ1-3 and V is TRBV12-3 or TRBV12-4; D call uncertain. V lost 6 bases and J lost 4, with 10 bases in between. The CDR3 is 13 amino acids.

This clonotype appeared a single time. The CDR3 here is CASRVGQNQPQHF. CDR3 DNA: TGCGCCAGTAGGGTAGGCCAAAATCAGCCCCAGCATTTT. The V gene is TRBV10-2, the J gene TRBJ1-5, with unresolved D. This CDR3 contains 13 residues. V lost 9 bases and J 4 bases, leaving 13 bases between the germline ends. Germline V gene lookup returns CDR1 WSHSY and CDR2 SAAADI.

CDR3 coding DNA: TGTGCCACCAGCAGAGCGACAGGGACGGGCTCCTATAATTCACCCCTCCACTTT. Its translation: CATSRATGTGSYNSPLHF. The chain has TRBV15 and TRBJ1-6; 7 bases are a match to TRBD1. The V segment lost 1 base and the J segment 0 bases; nucleotides outside the gene matches: 6. Germline CDR1 is LNHNV and CDR2 is YYDKDF (reference sequence). The CDR3 runs to 18 residues.

The J gene is TRBJ2-3, the V gene TRBV20-1; D is ambiguous. Germline assignment: CDR1 DFQATT and CDR2 SNEGSKA (reference sequence). CDR3 length equals 13 residues. The V end was cut by 2 bases, the J end by 5 bases, with 11 bases between. CDR3 in amino acids: CSARMVAGDTQYF. CDR3 coding DNA: TGCAGTGCTAGAATGGTAGCTGGAGATACGCAGTATTTT.

In this sample, this clonotype turned up once. The CDR3 protein is CASSVEGDSTEAFF. CDR3 DNA sequence: TGTGCCAGCAGCGTAGAAGGGGATTCCACTGAAGCTTTCTTT. The chain has TRBV9 and TRBJ1-1; D is possibly TRBD1 (5 bases). Trimming cost V 0 bases and J 4 bases, with 10 bases left between them. CDR3 length: 14 residues. Germline CDR1 reads SGDLS; CDR2 reads YYNGEE.

CDR3 nucleotides: TGTGCCAGCAGTTTCCTGACAGGGGGCTCCTACGAGCAGTACTTC. Its translation: CASSFLTGGSYEQYF. The genes are TRBV28 and TRBJ2-7, with 9 nucleotides matching TRBD1. CDR1 and CDR2 (germline): MDHEN, SYDVKM. V lost 3 bases, J lost 0 bases, and 3 bases stayed unmatched. This CDR3 has 15 residues.